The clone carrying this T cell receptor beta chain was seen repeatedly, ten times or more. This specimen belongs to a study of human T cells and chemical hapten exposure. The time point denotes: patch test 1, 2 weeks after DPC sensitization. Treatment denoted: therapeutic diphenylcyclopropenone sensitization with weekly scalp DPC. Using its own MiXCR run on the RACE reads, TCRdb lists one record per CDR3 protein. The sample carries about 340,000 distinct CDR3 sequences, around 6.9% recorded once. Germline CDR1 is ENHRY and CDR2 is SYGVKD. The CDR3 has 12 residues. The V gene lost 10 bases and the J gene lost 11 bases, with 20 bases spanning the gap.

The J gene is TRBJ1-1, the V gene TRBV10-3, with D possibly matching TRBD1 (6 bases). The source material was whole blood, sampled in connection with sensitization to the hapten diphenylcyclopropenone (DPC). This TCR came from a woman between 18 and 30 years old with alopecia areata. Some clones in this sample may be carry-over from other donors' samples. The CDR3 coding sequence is TGTGCCACCCGGACAGATCTCATTGGGGCTTTCTTT. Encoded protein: CATRTDLIGAFF.